The present T cell receptor (beta chain) was sequenced within a study of blood T cells in healthy people across ages. Across the whole study: Template switching captured about one barcoded beta molecule per two T cells.

The CDR3 loop spans 12 amino acids. The germline CDR1 and CDR2 sequences are KGHSH and LQKENI. The use of a sample-barcoded 5' primer and a J-beta primer mix characterized a second PCR of roughly 7 to 11 cycles. TCRdb itself ran the 5' RACE reads through MiXCR, one entry per CDR3 protein. The data hold 600,000 to 1,000,000 distinct CDR3 sequences, with about three fifths observed a single time. The receptor was isolated from a man between 25 and 39 years old in good health. V is TRBV18 and J is TRBJ2-5; D is uncertain. The end of the DNA is better explained by TRBJ2-7, so the J call may be wrong. The sample taken for sequencing was blood. The CDR3 DNA sequence: TGTGCCAGCGCCACCAAGGCTAACGAGCAGTACTTC. This gives the protein CASATKANEQYF.